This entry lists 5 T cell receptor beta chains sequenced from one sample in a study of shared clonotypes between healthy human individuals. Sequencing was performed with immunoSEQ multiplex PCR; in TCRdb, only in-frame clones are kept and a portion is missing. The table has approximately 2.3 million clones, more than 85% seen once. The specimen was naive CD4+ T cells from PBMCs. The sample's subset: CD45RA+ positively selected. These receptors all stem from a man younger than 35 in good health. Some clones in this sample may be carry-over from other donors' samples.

In DNA form, the CDR3 reads TGTGCCAGCAGTTACTCCCGGACAGGGGGAGCTTCCTACGAGCAGTACTTC. Its translation: CASSYSRTGGASYEQYF. This sequence joins TRBV6-8 and TRBJ2-7; 10 bases line up with TRBD1. V shed 0 bases, J shed 1 base, and the junction held 6 bases outside the gene matches. The CDR3 spans 17 residues. CDR1 is MNHGY and CDR2 is SAAAGT in the germline V gene.

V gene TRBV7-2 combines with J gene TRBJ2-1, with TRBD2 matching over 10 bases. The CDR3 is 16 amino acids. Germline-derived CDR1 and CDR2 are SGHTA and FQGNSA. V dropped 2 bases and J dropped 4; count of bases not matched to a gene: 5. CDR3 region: CASSLSASGGYNEQFF. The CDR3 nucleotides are TGTGCCAGCAGCTTATCCGCTAGCGGGGGTTACAATGAGCAGTTCTTC.

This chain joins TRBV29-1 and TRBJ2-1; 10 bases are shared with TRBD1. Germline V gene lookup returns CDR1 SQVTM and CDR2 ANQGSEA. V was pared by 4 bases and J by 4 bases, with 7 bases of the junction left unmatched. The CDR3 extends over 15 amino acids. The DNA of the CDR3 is TGCAGCGTTGTCGGGGCGGACAGGGGGTACAATGAGCAGTTCTTC. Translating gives CSVVGADRGYNEQFF.

The CDR3 region has the DNA TGTGCCAGCAGCCAAGATATAACGAAAGGTGGCTACACCTTC. Encoded protein: CASSQDITKGGYTF. J is TRBJ1-2 and V is TRBV4-2; D remains unclear. Germline CDR1 is LGHNA and CDR2 is YNFKEQ. V was shortened by 0 bases and J by 7 bases, with 12 bases between the two germline ends. The CDR3 is 14 amino acids.

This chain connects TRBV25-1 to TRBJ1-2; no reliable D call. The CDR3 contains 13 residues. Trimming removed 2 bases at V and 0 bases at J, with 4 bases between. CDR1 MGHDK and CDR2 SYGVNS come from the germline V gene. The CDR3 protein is CASSEITNYGYTF. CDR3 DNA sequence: TGTGCCAGCAGTGAAATCACTAACTATGGCTACACCTTC.